What follows describes a single T cell receptor (beta chain). This sample is drawn from a study of blood T cell repertoires in COVID-19. Study at large: Researchers got acute and convalescent COVID-19 samples from the United States, Italy and Spain.

Per the original methods: Estimation of nucleated cell counts was performed using reference gene primer amplification. The table came from immunoSEQ multiplex PCR; TCRdb's copy has only in-frame clones and leaves some out. The V and J calls and clone size were taken over from that table, and D and trimming were inferred from the DNA. The data show 150,000 to 200,000 clones, over 75% seen once. The TCR comes from a man in his 70s with acute or convalescent COVID-19. Sequenced material: peripheral blood.

CDR3 region: CAWKGTGAYEQYF. The CDR3 coding sequence is TGTGCCTGGAAAGGGACAGGGGCGTACGAGCAGTACTTC. The chain has TRBV30 and TRBJ2-7; 10 bases agree with TRBD1. The CDR3 extends over 13 amino acids. Germline CDR1 GTSNPN, CDR2 SVGIG (reference sequence). V lost 4 bases, J lost 4 bases, and 4 bases stayed unmatched.